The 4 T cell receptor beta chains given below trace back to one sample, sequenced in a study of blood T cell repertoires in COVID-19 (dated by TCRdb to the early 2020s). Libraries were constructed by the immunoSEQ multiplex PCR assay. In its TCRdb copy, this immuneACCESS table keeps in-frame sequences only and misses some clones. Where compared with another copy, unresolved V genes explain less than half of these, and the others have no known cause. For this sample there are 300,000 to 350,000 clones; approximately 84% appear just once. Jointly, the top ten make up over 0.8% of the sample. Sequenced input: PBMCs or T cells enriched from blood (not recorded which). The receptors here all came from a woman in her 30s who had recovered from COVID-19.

The CDR3 region is CAWSTGHNSPLHF. CDR3 bases: TGTGCCTGGAGTACTGGGCATAATTCACCCCTCCACTTT. The rearrangement links TRBV30 to TRBJ1-6; D gene ambiguous. CDR1 and CDR2 (germline): GTSNPN, SVGIG (reference sequence). The CDR3 runs 13 residues. V lost 2 bases, J lost 5 bases, and 7 bases lay in between.

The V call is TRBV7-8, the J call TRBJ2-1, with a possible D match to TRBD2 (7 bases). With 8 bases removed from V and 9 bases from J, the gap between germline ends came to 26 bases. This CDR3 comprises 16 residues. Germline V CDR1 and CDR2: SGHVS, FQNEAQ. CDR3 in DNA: TGTGCCAGCGGCCCGATTTGGAGGGGGGGCCGAGGTGAGCAGTTCTTC. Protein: CASGPIWRGGRGEQFF.

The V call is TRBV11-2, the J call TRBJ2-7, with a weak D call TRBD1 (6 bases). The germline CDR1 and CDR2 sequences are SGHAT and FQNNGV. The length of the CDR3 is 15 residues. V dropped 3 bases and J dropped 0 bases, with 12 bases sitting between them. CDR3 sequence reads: CASSFGGQSSYEQYF. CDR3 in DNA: TGTGCCAGCAGCTTTGGAGGACAGAGCTCCTACGAGCAGTACTTC.

The CDR3 protein is CASSPGAGGAHTEAFF. The CDR3 region has the DNA TGTGCCAGCTCACCAGGCGCAGGGGGCGCCCATACTGAAGCTTTCTTT. The rearrangement joins TRBV18 to TRBJ1-1; 8 positions match TRBD1. The CDR3 is 16 residues long. Germline CDR1 and CDR2: KGHSH and LQKENI. V trimming: 2 bases; J trimming: 5 bases; junction bases outside the gene matches: 10.